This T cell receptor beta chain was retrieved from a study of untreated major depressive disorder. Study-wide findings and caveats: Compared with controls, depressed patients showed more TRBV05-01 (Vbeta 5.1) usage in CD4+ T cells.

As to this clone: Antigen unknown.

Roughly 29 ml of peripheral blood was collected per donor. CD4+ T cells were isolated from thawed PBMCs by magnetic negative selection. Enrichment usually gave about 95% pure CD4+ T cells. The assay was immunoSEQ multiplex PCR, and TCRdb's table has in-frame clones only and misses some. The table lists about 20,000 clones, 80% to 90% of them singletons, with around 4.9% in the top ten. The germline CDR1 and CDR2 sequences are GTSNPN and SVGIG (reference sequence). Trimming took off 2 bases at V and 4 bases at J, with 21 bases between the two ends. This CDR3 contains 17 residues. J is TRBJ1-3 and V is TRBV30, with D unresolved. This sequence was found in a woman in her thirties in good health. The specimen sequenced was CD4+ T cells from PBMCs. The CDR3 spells CAWSRARVRGGGNTIYF. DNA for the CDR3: TGTGCCTGGAGTAGGGCAAGGGTTCGCGGTGGAGGAAACACCATATATTTT.